This TCR beta chain appears in the sequencing data of a study of T-cell memory formation after mild COVID-19. General study findings and limits: Largely, contracting CD4+ clones fell within CM and EM, and contracting CD8+ clones within EMRA. The study found balanced CD4/CD8 in clones contracting day 15 to 85 and a CD4+ lean in later expanders. The finding that pre-infection memory included some responding clones suggested that cross-reactive memory joined.

TCRdb reprocessed the 5' RACE reads via MiXCR and lists one record per CDR3 protein. The profile shows roughly 200,000 distinct CDR3 sequences, under 20% of them singletons. On this clonotype itself: What it recognizes is unknown.

The CDR3 extends over 14 amino acids. Trimming stripped 2 bases from V and 1 base from J, with 4 bases between. Germline CDR1 KGHDR, CDR2 SFDVKD. The receptor comes from an adult woman who had mild COVID-19 (a few samples of this study predate the infection). Cell type and time point are not known. The chain has TRBV24-1 and TRBJ2-2, with D uncertain. The sequenced sample was PBMCs or a T cell subset sorted from them (not recorded which). The CDR3 is CATSDSGNTGELFF. CDR3 DNA: TGTGCCACCAGTGATTCGGGGAACACCGGGGAGCTGTTTTTT.